The 24 T cell receptor beta chains listed next were all sequenced from one sample in a study of metastatic and nonmetastatic thyroid tumors. No treatment had been given to any patient before thyroid surgery. TCRdb re-analyzed the PCR reads through MiXCR. The sample lists roughly 16,000 clones, about 25% occurring once. Material: adjacent normal tissue. The receptors derive from a female donor with papillary thyroid cancer or a benign thyroid nodule (not recorded which). Some clones in this sample may be carry-over from other donors' samples.

The J gene is TRBJ2-5, the V gene TRBV11-3, with 14 positions matching TRBD2. There are 16 residues in the CDR3. The V gene's germline CDR1 is SGHNT and CDR2 YENEEA. The trim removed 5 bases at V and 2 bases at J, leaving 4 bases unmatched. This CDR3 is CASSTRLAGGQETQYF. In nucleotides, the CDR3 is TGTGCCAGCAGCACCCGACTAGCGGGAGGGCAAGAGACCCAGTACTTC.

This chain connects TRBV4-2 to TRBJ2-1; TRBD1 or TRBD2 may be the D gene (5 bases each). There are 15 residues in the CDR3. Germline V lookup: CDR1 LGHNA, CDR2 YNFKEQ. Trimming cost V 0 bases and J 8 bases, with 14 bases left between them. This CDR3 is CASSQDSDRGDEQFF. CDR3 DNA sequence: TGTGCCAGCAGCCAAGATTCTGATCGGGGCGATGAGCAGTTCTTC.

This sequence joins TRBV7-9 and TRBJ1-2; D gene unclear. V was trimmed by 2 bases and J by 0 bases, leaving 7 bases between them. Germline V gene data show CDR1 as SEHNR and CDR2 as FQNEAQ (reference sequence). The CDR3 loop spans 14 amino acids. The DNA for the CDR3 is TGTGCCAGCAGCTTAACCGCTACTAACTATGGCTACACCTTC. It yields the protein CASSLTATNYGYTF. The entire variable domain, with the rest obtained from reference TRBV7-9 and TRBJ1-2, is as follows: DTGVSQNPRHKITKRGQNVTFRCDPISEHNRLYWYRQTLGQGPEFLTYFQNEAQLEKSRLLSDRFSAERPKGSFSTLEIQRTEQGDSAMYLCASSLTATNYGYTFGSGTRLTVV.

In its sample, this clone is large. DNA of the CDR3: TGTGCCAGTAGTCTTAGCGGGAGCGAGCAGTACTTC. Its protein product is CASSLSGSEQYF. The rearrangement joins TRBV19 to TRBJ2-7, with 9 bases identical to TRBD2. The germline V gene has CDR1 LNHDA and CDR2 SQIVND (reference sequence). CDR3 size: 12 residues. J gave up 6 bases and V 5 bases, and 2 bases lay outside the gene matches.

The rearrangement links TRBV20-1 to TRBJ2-7; D tentatively fits TRBD1 or TRBD2 (5 bases each). This CDR3 spans 13 amino acids. Trimming left V 6 bases short and J 0 bases short, with 12 bases between. Per the germline V gene, CDR1 is DFQATT and CDR2 is SNEGSKA (reference sequence). The CDR3: CSAWDVYSYEQYF. The CDR3 DNA is TGCAGTGCGTGGGACGTCTACTCCTACGAGCAGTACTTC.

This clone was observed a few times. The CDR3 DNA reads as TGTGCCAGCAGTTTATCGAGCGGGAGACTAGGGGCAGGGAACACCGGGGAGCTGTTTTTT. This codes for CASSLSSGRLGAGNTGELFF. The chain carries TRBV27 and TRBJ2-2, with 8 bases identical to TRBD2. The CDR3 extends over 20 amino acids. Unmatched junction bases numbered 13, after V lost 0 bases and J lost 1 base. Germline assignment: CDR1 MNHEY and CDR2 SMNVEV (reference sequence).

This clone is deemed large. This chain joins TRBV20-1 and TRBJ2-7; 7 nucleotides match TRBD2. The CDR3 length is 15 residues. Germline lookup yields CDR1 DFQATT and CDR2 SNEGSKA (reference sequence). V gave up 5 bases and J gave up 0 bases; unmatched junction bases: 10. This CDR3 is CSAPRLGGSSYEQYF. The CDR3 DNA follows: TGCAGTGCTCCCCGGTTGGGCGGGAGCTCCTACGAGCAGTACTTC.

This clone was counted only a few times. This chain joins TRBV10-3 and TRBJ2-1; D not resolved. The germline V gene has CDR1 ENHRY and CDR2 SYGVKD. V was cut by 4 bases and J by 7 bases, with 14 bases left in between. The CDR3 has 14 amino acids. The CDR3 loop is CAISVDSPRNEQFF. CDR3 DNA: TGTGCCATCAGTGTTGACTCCCCTAGGAATGAGCAGTTCTTC.

The genes are TRBV9 and TRBJ1-1; tentative D call: TRBD1 (6 bases). V gave up 4 bases and J gave up 1 base, with 14 bases separating them. The CDR3 sequence is 15 residues long. Germline-derived CDR1 and CDR2 are SGDLS and YYNGEE. CDR3 sequence: CASSFQGGQNTEAFF. CDR3 nucleotides: TGTGCCAGCAGCTTTCAAGGGGGACAGAACACTGAAGCTTTCTTT.

J is TRBJ1-1 and V is TRBV7-9; 7 bases line up with TRBD1. Germline CDR1 and CDR2: SEHNR and FQNEAQ (reference sequence). The CDR3 sequence is 14 residues long. Germline trimming cut 1 base from V and 3 bases from J; bases unmatched to any gene: 2. The DNA of the CDR3 is TGTGCCAGCAGCTTAGGACAGGGATACACTGAAGCTTTCTTT. It translates to CASSLGQGYTEAFF.

The chain combines TRBV12-3 or TRBV12-4 with TRBJ1-6; 9 bases map to TRBD1. The CDR3 covers 14 residues. With 5 bases clipped from V and 9 bases from J, the junction kept 5 bases outside the gene matches. CDR3 sequence reads: CASSPGQGSSPLHF. The CDR3 DNA reads TGTGCCAGCAGTCCGGGACAGGGTAGTTCACCCCTCCACTTT.

V usage is TRBV7-9 and J usage is TRBJ2-7, with D maybe TRBD2 (6 bases). Trimming left V 5 bases short and J 0 bases short, with 11 bases between. The CDR3 loop spans 14 amino acids. CDR1 is SEHNR, CDR2 FQNEAQ, per germline (reference sequence). The CDR3 is CASSPMTSSYEQYF. The CDR3 DNA reads TGTGCCAGCAGCCCTATGACTAGCTCCTACGAGCAGTACTTC. The full variable domain, completed using reference TRBV7-9 and TRBJ2-7, is DTGVSQNPRHKITKRGQNVTFRCDPISEHNRLYWYRQTLGQGPEFLTYFQNEAQLEKSRLLSDRFSAERPKGSFSTLEIQRTEQGDSAMYLCASSPMTSSYEQYFGPGTRLTVT.

The V gene is TRBV6-1, the J gene TRBJ2-2; tentative D call: TRBD1 (6 bases). Germline V gives CDR1 MNHNS, CDR2 SASEGT. There are 13 residues in the CDR3. Trimming pared 6 bases from V and 4 bases from J, leaving 9 bases between. CDR3 nucleotides: TGTGCCAGCAGCCCGGACAGCACCGGGGAGCTGTTTTTT. Translation: CASSPDSTGELFF.

The V gene is TRBV20-1, the J gene TRBJ1-5; the match to TRBD1 covers 10 bases. The CDR3 is made up of 12 amino acids. Germline V lookup: CDR1 DFQATT, CDR2 SNEGSKA (reference sequence). Trimming took 7 bases from V and 5 from J; bases not matched to a gene: 2. The DNA for the CDR3 is TGCAGTGGGACAGGGGGTGATCAGCCCCAGCATTTT. Translating it yields CSGTGGDQPQHF.

This clone was counted between two and nine times. J is TRBJ2-1 and V is TRBV19; 7 bases match TRBD2. This CDR3 region has 15 residues. V dropped 3 bases and J dropped 4; count of bases not matched to a gene: 6. Germline CDR1 LNHDA, CDR2 SQIVND (reference sequence). CDR3 amino acids: CASSILGEGYNEQFF. CDR3 in DNA: TGTGCCAGTAGTATTTTGGGGGAGGGTTACAATGAGCAGTTCTTC. The variable domain in full, with the rest retrieved from reference TRBV19 and TRBJ2-1, is DGGITQSPKYLFRKEGQNVTLSCEQNLNHDAMYWYRQDPGQGLRLIYYSQIVNDFQKGDIAEGYSVSREKKESFPLTVTSAQKNPTAFYLCASSILGEGYNEQFFGPGTRLTVL.

The rearrangement uses TRBV12-3 or TRBV12-4 and TRBJ2-7; D possibly corresponds to TRBD1 (6 bases). The CDR3 contains 14 residues. V was clipped by 5 bases and J by 6 bases, with 17 bases between them. The CDR3 region has the DNA TGTGCCAGCAGTCCCTCCGGGACACGGGTCGAGCAGTACTTC. This gives the protein CASSPSGTRVEQYF.

This clone was counted a few times. V usage is TRBV24-1 and J usage is TRBJ2-1; TRBD2 aligns across 14 bases. CDR1 is KGHDR, CDR2 SFDVKD, per germline. CDR3 length equals 16 residues. Losses at the gene ends were 4 bases for V and 6 bases for J; bases not matched to a gene: 4. The CDR3 DNA follows: TGTGCCACCAGTGACCCCGGACTAGCGGGAGGCAATGAGCAGTTCTTC. As protein: CATSDPGLAGGNEQFF.

V gene TRBV5-1 combines with J gene TRBJ1-4, with a tentative D call TRBD1 (5 bases). Germline values: CDR1 SGHRS, CDR2 YFSETQ. Trimming cost V 1 base and J 8 bases, with 18 bases left between them. This CDR3 contains 16 residues. The CDR3 bases are TGCGCCAGCAGCTTGAGGGATGTGGGGGAAGGAGAAAAACTGTTTTTT. Translating gives CASSLRDVGEGEKLFF.

The CDR3 DNA sequence: TGTGCCAGCAGCTTCGGAGGGGGTCTTTACAATGAGCAGTTCTTC. As protein: CASSFGGGLYNEQFF. The chain joins TRBV7-3 to TRBJ2-1, with D possibly called TRBD1 or TRBD2 (6 bases each). Germline V gene sequence: CDR1 SGHTA, CDR2 FQGTGA. The CDR3 is 15 residues long. V lost 3 bases and J 4 bases, leaving 13 bases between the germline ends.

This clone was found a few times. This sequence joins TRBV7-9 and TRBJ2-3; D ambiguous. The CDR3 totals 11 residues. V was cut by 3 bases and J by 4 bases, with 2 bases left in between. The germline gives CDR1 SEHNR, CDR2 FQNEAQ (reference sequence). CDR3 amino acids: CASSFPDTQYF. The DNA of the CDR3 is TGTGCCAGCAGCTTCCCAGATACGCAGTATTTT.

This clone came up a few times. CDR3 region: CASGRAVQGYNEQFF. The CDR3 DNA reads TGTGCCAGCGGGAGGGCCGTTCAAGGCTACAATGAGCAGTTCTTC. The chain recombines TRBV27 with TRBJ2-1, with 7 bases aligning to TRBD2. Germline CDR1 is MNHEY and CDR2 is SMNVEV (reference sequence). The CDR3 is made up of 15 amino acids. V was clipped by 8 bases and J by 3 bases; unmatched bases: 10.

With regard to this clone: This CDR3 fails to terminate in the conserved phenylalanine or tryptophan, so it likely reflects a read error. The chain joins TRBV5-1 to TRBJ2-1; perhaps TRBD2 as D (6 bases). Per the germline V gene, CDR1 is SGHRS and CDR2 is YFSETQ. This CDR3 spans 16 amino acids. V was pared by 1 base and J by 1 base, with 12 bases between. The DNA for the CDR3 is TGCGCCAGCAGCTTGACGGGTAGCGGATCCTACAATGAGCAGTTCTTA. Its translation: CASSLTGSGSYNEQFL.

The V gene is TRBV30, the J gene TRBJ2-5; 7 bases map to TRBD1. CDR3 length: 14 amino acids. V dropped 4 bases and J dropped 1; count of bases not matched to a gene: 6. Germline loops: CDR1 GTSNPN, CDR2 SVGIG (reference sequence). CDR3 sequence: CAWNRGPLQETQYF. In nucleotides, the CDR3 is TGTGCCTGGAACAGGGGCCCGCTCCAAGAGACCCAGTACTTC.

The J gene is TRBJ2-7, the V gene TRBV7-8; no firm D call. The CDR3 is 15 residues long. CDR1 is SGHVS and CDR2 is FQNEAQ in the germline V gene. V was cut by 2 bases and J by 2 bases, with 13 bases left in between. The CDR3 nucleotides read TGTGCCAGCAGCTTATTAAACAAACCCACCTACGAGCAGTACTTC. Translated, it gives CASSLLNKPTYEQYF.